These 24 T cell receptor beta chains share one sample of origin, sequenced in a study of glioma-infiltrating T cells after dendritic cell vaccination. Here immunoSEQ multiplex PCR was the method, and the copy in TCRdb shows in-frame clones only, minus some. Here the sample spans almost 65,000 clones, around 83% being singletons. The sample in question was blood, obtained before dendritic cell vaccination. The receptors derive from a human donor with glioblastoma.

V is TRBV5-1 and J is TRBJ2-7; 11 nucleotides line up with TRBD2. The CDR3 spans 15 residues. Germline V lookup: CDR1 SGHRS, CDR2 YFSETQ. Trimming removed 6 bases from V and 3 bases from J; junction bases left unmatched: 8. The CDR3 DNA reads as TGCGCCAGCACCCAATCGACTAGCGGGGACTACGAGCAGTACTTC. It encodes CASTQSTSGDYEQYF.

The V gene is TRBV2, the J gene TRBJ2-7; tentatively, D is TRBD2 (6 bases). The CDR3 loop spans 14 amino acids. Germline CDR1 and CDR2: SNHLY and FYNNEI. Trimming shortened V by 4 bases and J by 1 base, and 11 bases separated the two germline ends. CDR3 sequence: CASSGGTSSYEQYF. CDR3 nucleotide sequence: TGTGCCAGCAGTGGAGGGACTTCGTCCTACGAGCAGTACTTC.

A few counts support this clone. The chain employs TRBV4-2 and TRBJ1-3, with D tentatively TRBD1 (5 bases). V was pared by 4 bases and J by 2 bases, with 9 bases between. Germline V lookup: CDR1 LGHNA, CDR2 YNFKEQ. The CDR3 covers 14 residues. Written as DNA, the CDR3 is TGTGCCAGCAGCCCTAAAGGGGCTGGAAACACCATATATTTT. Amino acid sequence: CASSPKGAGNTIYF.

The chain recombines TRBV6-1 with TRBJ1-1, with no clear D. The CDR3 length is 13 residues. V lost 6 bases and J 1 base, leaving 9 bases between the germline ends. Germline CDR1 is MNHNS and CDR2 is SASEGT. The CDR3 DNA is TGTGCCAGCAGCGGTCTAGAGAACACTGAAGCTTTCTTT. Amino acids: CASSGLENTEAFF.

The chain combines TRBV27 with TRBJ2-5; the match to TRBD1 covers 8 bases. The CDR3 spans 19 residues. Germline CDR1 and CDR2: MNHEY and SMNVEV (reference sequence). The junction had 21 bases not matched to a gene; V was cut back by 5 bases and J by 4 bases. The CDR3 sequence: CASSPRAGTGRFGVETQYF. CDR3 coding DNA: TGTGCCAGCAGTCCGAGGGCCGGGACAGGCCGCTTTGGGGTAGAGACCCAGTACTTC.

V usage is TRBV28 and J usage is TRBJ1-3, with 7 bases matching TRBD1. The V and J ends lost 5 bases and 4 bases, in that order; junction bases with no gene match: 8. This CDR3 has 15 amino acids. Germline values: CDR1 MDHEN, CDR2 SYDVKM. The CDR3 nucleotides read TGTGCCAGCAGTGCGGCGACAGGGCCAGGAAACACCATATATTTT. As protein: CASSAATGPGNTIYF. Complete variable domain (other parts from reference TRBV28 and TRBJ1-3): DVKVTQSSRYLVKRTGEKVFLECVQDMDHENMFWYRQDPGLGLRLIYFSYDVKMKEKGDIPEGYSVSREKKERFSLILESASTNQTSMYLCASSAATGPGNTIYFGEGSWLTVV.

The chain is built from TRBV19 and TRBJ2-7; TRBD1 might be the D (6 bases). Germline loops: CDR1 LNHDA, CDR2 SQIVND (reference sequence). V was trimmed by 1 base and J by 2 bases, leaving 6 bases between them. The CDR3 contains 13 residues. The CDR3 sequence is CASSIGTAYEQYF. As DNA, the CDR3 is TGTGCCAGTAGTATAGGGACAGCCTACGAGCAGTACTTC.

The chain links TRBV5-1 to TRBJ2-5; TRBD2 matches 13 bases. The CDR3 has 21 residues. With V trimmed by 10 bases and J by 5 bases, 29 bases remained unmatched. Germline V gives CDR1 SGHRS, CDR2 YFSETQ. The CDR3 loop is CAGSEQPAGTSGEPRGETQYF. The CDR3 DNA sequence: TGCGCCGGAAGCGAACAACCCGCTGGGACTAGCGGGGAGCCCAGGGGTGAGACCCAGTACTTC.

The rearrangement uses TRBV2 and TRBJ1-6, with D perhaps TRBD1 (6 bases). Germline loops: CDR1 SNHLY, CDR2 FYNNEI. Trimming took 6 bases from V and 6 from J, leaving 12 bases between them. The CDR3 contains 14 residues. CDR3 sequence (DNA): TGTGCCAGCAGGGCCCAGGGGTTTAATTCACCCCTCCACTTT. Translating it yields CASRAQGFNSPLHF. The variable domain in full, with the rest retrieved from reference TRBV2 and TRBJ1-6, is EPEVTQTPSHQVTQMGQEVILRCVPISNHLYFYWYRQILGQKVEFLVSFYNNEISEKSEIFDDQFSVERPDGSNFTLKIRSTKLEDSAMYFCASRAQGFNSPLHFGNGTRLTVT.

This chain joins TRBV25-1 and TRBJ2-1; D gene unclear. Germline V gene lookup returns CDR1 MGHDK and CDR2 SYGVNS. V gave up 1 base and J gave up 5 bases, with 9 bases separating them. The CDR3 extends over 14 amino acids. The CDR3 sequence is CASSESGPNNEQFF. CDR3 nucleotides: TGTGCCAGCAGTGAATCTGGCCCAAACAATGAGCAGTTCTTC.

The J gene is TRBJ2-3, the V gene TRBV6-4; unclear D gene. CDR3 length equals 15 residues. V shed 5 bases and J shed 4 bases, with 16 bases lying between them. Germline loops: CDR1 MRHNA, CDR2 SNTAGT. CDR3 amino acids: CASSSAEEGSDTQYF. The CDR3 nucleotides read TGTGCCAGCAGTTCGGCCGAGGAAGGCTCAGATACGCAGTATTTT.

Regarding this clone: Compared with germline, one end of the junction differs, possibly owing to a read error. The chain combines TRBV11-2 with TRBJ2-5; TRBD2 aligns across 9 bases. Germline lookup yields CDR1 SGHAT and CDR2 FQNNGV. This CDR3 has 17 amino acids. In DNA form, the CDR3 reads TGTGCCAGCAGTTTAGGCGAGCTAGCGGGGATCCAAGAGACCCAGTACTTC. It is translated as CASSLGELAGIQETQYF. Using reference TRBV11-2 and TRBJ2-5 for the parts outside the CDR3, the full variable domain is EAGVAQSPRYKIIEKRQSVAFWCNPISGHATLYWYQQILGQGPKLLIQFQNNGVVDDSQLPKDRFSAERLKGVDSTLKIQPAKLEDSAVYLCASSLGELAGIQETQYFGPGTRLLVL.

The V call is TRBV6-5, the J call TRBJ1-5, with D unresolved. Trimming removed 0 bases at V and 7 bases at J, with 13 bases between. Germline V gene data show CDR1 as MNHEY and CDR2 as SVGAGI. The CDR3 is 15 amino acids. The CDR3 nucleotides read TGTGCCAGCAGTTACTCAGCACCGCCAAGCCAGCCCCAGCATTTT. Amino acids: CASSYSAPPSQPQHF.

The chain links TRBV2 to TRBJ2-4; D may be TRBD2 (7 bases). The V end was cut by 6 bases, the J end by 9 bases, with 15 bases between. The length of the CDR3 is 13 residues. The germline gives CDR1 SNHLY, CDR2 FYNNEI. CDR3 DNA: TGTGCCAGCAGGGGACAAAGGGGGGGCATTCAGTACTTC. Its translation is CASRGQRGGIQYF.

J is TRBJ2-3 and V is TRBV27, with D possibly TRBD1 on 6 matching bases. The CDR3 consists of 19 residues. Per the germline V gene, CDR1 is MNHEY and CDR2 is SMNVEV (reference sequence). The V end was cut by 5 bases, the J end by 3 bases, with 27 bases between. The CDR3 bases are TGTGCCAGCAGTCCCTTAATCGACAGGCCCTACACGGAGACAGATACGCAGTATTTT. The encoded protein is CASSPLIDRPYTETDTQYF.

This chain links TRBV6-6 with TRBJ1-5, with 7 nucleotides matching TRBD1. CDR1 is MNHNY, CDR2 SVGAGI, per germline (reference sequence). The V and J ends lost 7 bases and 3 bases, in that order; junction bases with no gene match: 3. This CDR3 spans 13 amino acids. This CDR3 is CASTGQDNQPQHF. The CDR3 DNA is TGTGCCAGCACCGGACAGGACAATCAGCCCCAGCATTTT.

The genes are TRBV28 and TRBJ2-1, with a weak D call TRBD2 (6 bases). This CDR3 contains 19 residues. Trimming removed 1 base at V and 3 bases at J, with 22 bases between. CDR1 is MDHEN, CDR2 SYDVKM, per germline. This CDR3 reads CASSLSRGSGVLVYNEQFF. The CDR3 DNA reads as TGTGCCAGCAGTTTATCGCGTGGTTCGGGAGTCTTAGTCTACAATGAGCAGTTCTTC.

This clone has a single count. The rearrangement joins TRBV14 to TRBJ2-7, with D hard to call. Germline CDR1 is SGHDN and CDR2 is FVKESK. V lost 8 bases and J 3 bases, leaving 11 bases between the germline ends. This CDR3 comprises 12 residues. The CDR3 protein is CASGPGSYEQYF. The DNA for the CDR3 is TGTGCCAGCGGGCCAGGAAGCTACGAGCAGTACTTC.

The chain links TRBV25-1 to TRBJ2-7, with D possibly being TRBD2 (6 bases). The CDR3 length is 14 residues. V was cut by 1 base and J by 5 bases, with 12 bases left in between. In germline, CDR1 is MGHDK, CDR2 SYGVNS. CDR3 in DNA: TGTGCCAGCAGTGAATGGGGGGTTGAGAACGAGCAGTACTTC. It yields the protein CASSEWGVENEQYF.

The chain links TRBV5-6 to TRBJ2-5; 7 bases match TRBD1. From germline, CDR1 is SGHDT and CDR2 YYEEEE. This CDR3 contains 14 residues. The V segment lost 4 bases and the J segment 0 bases; nucleotides outside the gene matches: 3. The CDR3 region is CASSMGQYQETQYF. CDR3 bases: TGTGCCAGCAGCATGGGACAGTACCAAGAGACCCAGTACTTC. The full variable domain, completed using reference TRBV5-6 and TRBJ2-5, is DAGVTQSPTHLIKTRGQQVTLRCSPKSGHDTVSWYQQALGQGPQFIFQYYEEEERQRGNFPDRFSGHQFPNYSSELNVNALLLGDSALYLCASSMGQYQETQYFGPGTRLLVL.

This clone was recorded once. The chain uses TRBV11-2 and TRBJ2-2; 8 nucleotides agree with TRBD2. This CDR3 region has 17 residues. In germline, CDR1 is SGHAT, CDR2 FQNNGV. V was clipped by 6 bases and J by 3 bases; unmatched bases: 12. CDR3 loop: CASRRSGGAEDTGELFF. CDR3 sequence (DNA): TGTGCCAGCAGACGCTCCGGGGGGGCCGAGGACACCGGGGAGCTGTTTTTT.

The chain recombines TRBV10-1 with TRBJ2-1; weak D call: TRBD2 (6 bases). Germline-derived CDR1 and CDR2 are WNHNN and SYGVQD (reference sequence). Trimming shortened V by 6 bases and J by 4 bases, and 22 bases separated the two germline ends. The CDR3 covers 17 residues. The CDR3 DNA follows: TGCGCCAGCAGCCATGGGGGGTTCGGGGACCCTTACAATGAGCAGTTCTTC. It encodes CASSHGGFGDPYNEQFF.

The rearrangement joins TRBV6-1 to TRBJ2-5; 12 bases match TRBD2. Germline loops: CDR1 MNHNS, CDR2 SASEGT. The CDR3 spans 14 residues. J lost 5 bases, V lost 7 bases, and 5 bases had no gene match. The CDR3 loop reads CASTSGGAGETQYF. The DNA of the CDR3 is TGTGCCAGCACTAGCGGGGGGGCAGGGGAGACCCAGTACTTC.

This clone has just a few counts. V gene TRBV5-1 combines with J gene TRBJ1-2; D gene unclear. The V gene's germline CDR1 is SGHRS and CDR2 YFSETQ. CDR3 length equals 15 residues. V was shortened by 0 bases and J by 4 bases, with 13 bases between the two germline ends. The CDR3 spells CASSLVQRRGYGYTF. The CDR3 nucleotides are TGCGCCAGCAGCTTGGTTCAGCGTAGAGGCTATGGCTACACCTTC.